The 27 T cell receptor beta chains in this list originate from one sample, sequenced in a study of shared clonotypes between healthy human individuals. Clones were read by immunoSEQ multiplex PCR, and TCRdb kept only the in-frame ones, dropping some. The sample lists around 700,000 clones; roughly 78% were seen once. Sequenced material: memory CD4+ T cells sorted from blood. The subset was: CD45RA-negative fraction. The receptors derive from a woman aged 25-40 years in good health.

V and J are TRBV7-6 and TRBJ2-7; 8 bases line up with TRBD2. The junction had 3 bases not matched to a gene; V was cut back by 3 bases and J by 5 bases. CDR1 and CDR2 from the germline V gene are SGHVS and FNYEAQ. This CDR3 comprises 13 residues. CDR3: CASSLAGGNEQYF. DNA of the CDR3: TGTGCCAGCAGCTTGGCGGGAGGCAACGAGCAGTACTTC.

V usage is TRBV29-1 and J usage is TRBJ2-2; 8 nucleotides line up with TRBD1. The CDR3 runs 12 residues. With 5 bases clipped from V and 4 bases from J, the junction kept 0 bases outside the gene matches. The germline gives CDR1 SQVTM, CDR2 ANQGSEA. CDR3 sequence (DNA): TGCAGCGTTACAGGGGGCACCGGGGAGCTGTTTTTT. This sequence encodes CSVTGGTGELFF.

This chain connects TRBV5-4 to TRBJ2-7; 10 positions agree with TRBD2. The germline CDR1 and CDR2 sequences are SGHNT and YYREEE (reference sequence). The CDR3 consists of 16 residues. The V segment lost 5 bases and the J segment 6 bases; nucleotides outside the gene matches: 14. CDR3 DNA sequence: TGTGCCAGCAGACGTACCGGGACTAGCGCTCTGGGCGAGCAGTACTTC. It codes for CASRRTGTSALGEQYF.

Details on this clone: Other DNA sequences from this sample encode an identical CDR3 as well. The J gene is TRBJ2-1, the V gene TRBV5-1; 9 bases agree with TRBD1. This CDR3 spans 15 amino acids. V shed 3 bases and J 4 bases; nucleotides not matched to a gene: 5. CDR1 is SGHRS, CDR2 YFSETQ, per germline. The CDR3 spells CASSWGDRDYNEQFF. DNA of the CDR3: TGCGCCAGCAGCTGGGGGGACAGGGATTACAATGAGCAGTTCTTC.

The chain employs TRBV11-2 and TRBJ2-5; 10 bases fit TRBD1. Losses at the gene ends were 4 bases for V and 7 bases for J; bases not matched to a gene: 9. Germline V gene sequence: CDR1 SGHAT, CDR2 FQNNGV. The CDR3 contains 15 residues. The CDR3 here is CASSSGQGVSGTQYF. The CDR3, as DNA: TGTGCCAGCAGCTCCGGACAGGGGGTTAGTGGGACCCAGTACTTC.

The V and J genes are TRBV28 and TRBJ2-1; TRBD2 agrees at 8 bases. Germline loops: CDR1 MDHEN, CDR2 SYDVKM. The CDR3 has 16 residues. The V segment lost 5 bases and the J segment 3 bases; nucleotides outside the gene matches: 9. CDR3 amino acids: CASSIGASGYYNEQFF. The CDR3 DNA is TGTGCCAGCAGTATAGGTGCTAGCGGGTACTACAATGAGCAGTTCTTC.

The chain has TRBV14 and TRBJ1-2, with TRBD1 matching over 7 bases. V was clipped by 1 base and J by 8 bases; unmatched bases: 13. Germline lookup yields CDR1 SGHDN and CDR2 FVKESK. The CDR3 has 16 amino acids. The CDR3 region has the DNA TGTGCCAGCAGCCAAGCCCGAGGGGGAGGACAGGTGGGCTACACCTTC. Translating gives CASSQARGGGQVGYTF.

In its sample, this clone was seen a few times. The V gene is TRBV28, the J gene TRBJ1-3, with unresolved D. The CDR3 runs 15 residues. V lost 1 base and J 0 bases, leaving 7 bases between the germline ends. The germline gives CDR1 MDHEN, CDR2 SYDVKM. The CDR3 coding sequence is TGTGCCAGCAGTTTATCCATAAGCTCTGGAAACACCATATATTTT. It yields the protein CASSLSISSGNTIYF.

On this clone itself: The sample holds other DNA sequences that translate to the same CDR3. V usage is TRBV28 and J usage is TRBJ2-7; TRBD2 might be the D (5 bases). Per the germline V gene, CDR1 is MDHEN and CDR2 is SYDVKM. The V gene lost 5 bases and the J gene lost 0 bases, with 8 bases spanning the gap. The CDR3 consists of 13 residues. In nucleotides, the CDR3 is TGTGCCAGCAGTAGCGGAGACTCCTACGAGCAGTACTTC. This translates into CASSSGDSYEQYF.

The gene calls are TRBV14 and TRBJ2-6; D is unresolved. V was cut by 2 bases and J by 2 bases, with 10 bases left in between. The V gene's germline CDR1 is SGHDN and CDR2 FVKESK. This CDR3 contains 16 residues. CDR3 sequence: CASSQMMRAGANVLTF. The CDR3 DNA sequence: TGTGCCAGCAGCCAAATGATGAGAGCTGGGGCCAACGTCCTGACTTTC.

V gene TRBV18 combines with J gene TRBJ2-2, with D possibly matching TRBD2 (5 bases). Germline V gene sequence: CDR1 KGHSH, CDR2 LQKENI. This CDR3 spans 16 amino acids. The germline V and J ends were trimmed by 2 bases and 0 bases, with 10 bases remaining between them. CDR3 coding DNA: TGTGCCAGCTCACCAGGGTGGAGGTCGAACACCGGGGAGCTGTTTTTT. Translating it yields CASSPGWRSNTGELFF. The whole variable domain, filled in from reference TRBV18 and TRBJ2-2, reads NAGVMQNPRHLVRRRGQEARLRCSPMKGHSHVYWYRQLPEEGLKFMVYLQKENIIDESGMPKERFSAEFPKEGPSILRIQQVVRGDSAAYFCASSPGWRSNTGELFFGEGSRLTVL.

The chain is built from TRBV11-2 and TRBJ2-7, with a weak D call TRBD1 (6 bases). The CDR3 extends over 13 amino acids. The germline gives CDR1 SGHAT, CDR2 FQNNGV. V was trimmed by 4 bases and J by 1 base, leaving 8 bases between them. The CDR3 nucleotides are TGTGCCAGCAGCTGGACAGAATCCTACGAGCAGTACTTC. Its translation: CASSWTESYEQYF.

CDR3 sequence reads: CASSTGGAGDYGYTF. Here the CDR3 DNA reads TGTGCCAGCAGTACAGGGGGGGCTGGGGACTATGGCTACACCTTC. The V call is TRBV28, the J call TRBJ1-2; 8 bases are shared with TRBD1. Germline values: CDR1 MDHEN, CDR2 SYDVKM. This CDR3 is built from 15 residues. V lost 5 bases to trimming and J lost 3 bases; unmatched junction nucleotides: 8.

The table lists this clone with a few counts. The chain combines TRBV25-1 with TRBJ2-5; 12 bases align to TRBD1. Germline trimming cut 6 bases from V and 4 bases from J; bases unmatched to any gene: 6. This CDR3 spans 15 amino acids. Germline V gives CDR1 MGHDK, CDR2 SYGVNS. CDR3 nucleotide sequence: TGTGCCAGCAGCAAAGGGACAGGGGGCGGAGAGACCCAGTACTTC. It yields the protein CASSKGTGGGETQYF.

The chain joins TRBV28 to TRBJ2-1, with 8 positions matching TRBD1. V gave up 8 bases and J gave up 4 bases; unmatched junction bases: 1. CDR3 length: 12 residues. Per germline, CDR1 MDHEN and CDR2 SYDVKM. CDR3 amino acids: CASWDRYNEQFF. DNA of the CDR3: TGTGCCAGCTGGGACAGGTACAATGAGCAGTTCTTC.

In this sample, this clone turned up a few times. The V call is TRBV21-1, the J call TRBJ2-7; the table's TRBD1 call for D was not verified on the DNA. TRBV21-1 has pseudogene status. There are 15 residues in the CDR3. The CDR3 bases are TGTGCCAGCAGCAAAGGAGGACAGTGCTCCTACGAGCAGTACTTC. This sequence encodes CASSKGGQCSYEQYF.

This chain links TRBV19 with TRBJ2-1, with 10 bases that match TRBD2. In germline, CDR1 is LNHDA, CDR2 SQIVND (reference sequence). Trimming removed 0 bases from V and 5 bases from J; junction bases left unmatched: 4. The CDR3 has 16 residues. DNA of the CDR3: TGTGCCAGTAGTATAGAAGCGGGAGGGGGTAACAATGAGCAGTTCTTC. It codes for CASSIEAGGGNNEQFF.

The V and J genes are TRBV9 and TRBJ2-7; no reliable D call. The CDR3 totals 15 residues. From germline, CDR1 is SGDLS and CDR2 YYNGEE. Trimming stripped 0 bases from V and 3 bases from J, with 13 bases between. This chain's CDR3 is CASSVGEGSVYEQYF. The DNA for the CDR3 is TGTGCCAGCAGCGTAGGGGAAGGATCTGTCTACGAGCAGTACTTC.

This sequence joins TRBV15 and TRBJ1-4; 10 nucleotides agree with TRBD1. Germline assignment: CDR1 LNHNV and CDR2 YYDKDF (reference sequence). The V gene end was trimmed by 5 bases and the J gene end by 8 bases; junction bases not matched to a gene: 5. This CDR3 spans 14 amino acids. CDR3 loop: CATSSGQGREKLFF. The DNA for the CDR3 is TGTGCCACCAGCTCGGGACAGGGGCGCGAAAAACTGTTTTTT.

CDR3 sequence (DNA): TGTGCCACTCGACACTACGAGCAGTACTTC. Its protein product is CATRHYEQYF. The chain uses TRBV28 and TRBJ2-7; D gene uncertain. The CDR3 sequence is 10 residues long. The germline V gene has CDR1 MDHEN and CDR2 SYDVKM. Trimming pared 10 bases from V and 3 bases from J, leaving 7 bases between. Full variable domain (outside the CDR3, taken from reference TRBV28 and TRBJ2-7): DVKVTQSSRYLVKRTGEKVFLECVQDMDHENMFWYRQDPGLGLRLIYFSYDVKMKEKGDIPEGYSVSREKKERFSLILESASTNQTSMYLCATRHYEQYFGPGTRLTVT.

This clone was counted ten times or more. At one end, the junction sequence differs from germline, possibly due to a read error. This chain links TRBV5-1 with TRBJ2-1; 8 nucleotides align to TRBD1. The CDR3 length is 11 residues. The germline gives CDR1 SGHRS, CDR2 YFSETQ. CDR3 sequence (DNA): TGCGCCAGCAGCCAGGACAGGGCACGTATCTTC. This encodes CASSQDRARIF.

The V call is TRBV18, the J call TRBJ2-7; 8 bases fit TRBD1. The CDR3 spans 15 residues. CDR1 KGHSH and CDR2 LQKENI come from the germline V gene. V lost 2 bases to trimming and J lost 5 bases; unmatched junction nucleotides: 8. The DNA for the CDR3 is TGTGCCAGCTCACCATACGACAGGGGTCTCAACGAGCAGTACTTC. Encoded protein: CASSPYDRGLNEQYF.

The chain joins TRBV4-1 to TRBJ2-1; possibly TRBD1 for D (7 bases). Trimming took 2 bases from V and 7 from J, leaving 24 bases between them. Germline V gene lookup returns CDR1 MGHRA and CDR2 YSYEKL. The CDR3 length is 18 residues. DNA for the CDR3: TGCGCCAGCAGCCAAAAGCCGGGACTCAGCGTCAGGGGGAATGAGCAGTTCTTC. This translates into CASSQKPGLSVRGNEQFF.

Ten or more counts support this clone. The rearrangement uses TRBV2 and TRBJ1-2; 11 bases are a match to TRBD1. From germline, CDR1 is SNHLY and CDR2 FYNNEI. The junction had 9 bases not matched to a gene; V was cut back by 6 bases and J by 12 bases. The CDR3 runs to 13 residues. CDR3 sequence reads: CASRLNGQGADTF. In DNA form, the CDR3 reads TGTGCCAGCAGACTAAACGGACAGGGGGCGGACACCTTC.

The V call is TRBV7-9, the J call TRBJ2-1, with TRBD2 matching 13 bases. V shed 3 bases and J 9 bases; nucleotides not matched to a gene: 2. This CDR3 has 14 residues. Germline lookup yields CDR1 SEHNR and CDR2 FQNEAQ (reference sequence). CDR3 DNA: TGTGCCAGCAGCTTGGGACTAGCGGGACGTGAGCAGTTCTTC. The encoded protein is CASSLGLAGREQFF.

The chain recombines TRBV11-3 with TRBJ2-5, with 13 bases aligning to TRBD2. With V trimmed by 1 base and J by 5 bases, 1 base remained unmatched. This CDR3 has 15 residues. Germline CDR1 reads SGHNT; CDR2 reads YENEEA. The CDR3 sequence is CASSLAGLAGETQYF. CDR3 sequence (DNA): TGTGCCAGCAGCTTAGCGGGACTAGCGGGGGAGACCCAGTACTTC.

This chain joins TRBV29-1 and TRBJ2-1; possibly TRBD2 for D (5 bases). The CDR3 length is 13 residues. Germline V gives CDR1 SQVTM, CDR2 ANQGSEA. Trimming shortened V by 6 bases and J by 4 bases, and 13 bases separated the two germline ends. CDR3 sequence reads: CSVRGKRYNEQFF. The CDR3 region has the DNA TGCAGCGTAAGAGGGAAGAGGTACAATGAGCAGTTCTTC.